These 26 T cell receptor beta chains were sequenced from one sample in a study of radiotherapy plus CTLA-4 blockade in lung cancer. TCRdb's copy holds only in-frame clones and misses some; the assay was immunoSEQ multiplex PCR. The sample includes approximately 47,000 clones, 82% seen only once; the top ten take 2.5% to 3.5%. The sample here was peripheral blood, taken from a patient treated with radiotherapy plus ipilimumab. All receptors come from a human donor with non-small cell lung cancer who had stable disease on radiotherapy plus ipilimumab.

The chain joins TRBV2 to TRBJ1-1; the D gene is possibly TRBD1 (5 bases). Trimming left V 7 bases short and J 4 bases short, with 13 bases between. CDR1 SNHLY and CDR2 FYNNEI come from the germline V gene. This CDR3 is built from 13 residues. CDR3 bases: TGTGCCAGCAAACCCAGCGGGGGCACTGAAGCTTTCTTT. This sequence encodes CASKPSGGTEAFF.

This clone was seen a handful of times. This rearrangement joins TRBV7-9 to TRBJ1-2; tentative D call: TRBD1 (6 bases). This CDR3 comprises 13 residues. Germline V gene data show CDR1 as SEHNR and CDR2 as FQNEAQ (reference sequence). The ends were cut back, 2 bases at V and 6 bases at J, with 10 bases in the middle. In DNA, the CDR3 is TGTGCCAGCAGCTTATCGGGGGGCGATGGCTACACCTTC. Its translation is CASSLSGGDGYTF.

This clone was seen more than once but under ten times. The rearrangement joins TRBV10-3 to TRBJ2-6; tentatively, D is TRBD1 (6 bases). Germline CDR1 reads ENHRY; CDR2 reads SYGVKD. The CDR3 loop spans 15 amino acids. Between the trimmed V and J ends, which lost 3 bases and 2 bases, there was a span of 8 bases. The CDR3 reads CAISEGQPGANVLTF. The DNA of the CDR3 is TGTGCCATCAGTGAAGGACAGCCTGGGGCCAACGTCCTGACTTTC.

V usage is TRBV5-6 and J usage is TRBJ1-2; TRBD1 matches at 8 bases. With 1 base clipped from V and 4 bases from J, the junction kept 6 bases outside the gene matches. This CDR3 spans 15 amino acids. In germline, CDR1 is SGHDT, CDR2 YYEEEE. CDR3 sequence reads: CASSLRDRGAYGYTF. In DNA form, the CDR3 reads TGTGCCAGCAGCTTGAGAGACAGGGGAGCCTATGGCTACACCTTC.

This clone was recorded only once. This chain connects TRBV7-9 to TRBJ2-5; D may be TRBD2 (6 bases). Trimming left V 5 bases short and J 1 base short, with 8 bases between. The germline V gene has CDR1 SEHNR and CDR2 FQNEAQ (reference sequence). CDR3 size: 13 residues. The CDR3 DNA sequence: TGTGCCAGCAGCCCGACTAGCCAAGAGACCCAGTACTTC. Translation: CASSPTSQETQYF.

This chain connects TRBV27 to TRBJ1-5, with 7 bases that match TRBD1. This CDR3 has 15 amino acids. Germline V gene lookup returns CDR1 MNHEY and CDR2 SMNVEV (reference sequence). Trimming removed 6 bases from V and 0 bases from J; junction bases left unmatched: 5. CDR3 loop: CASREQGNSNQPQHF. As DNA, the CDR3 is TGTGCCAGCAGGGAACAGGGGAATAGCAATCAGCCCCAGCATTTT.

The chain has TRBV11-1 and TRBJ2-7, with a weak D call TRBD2 (6 bases). The CDR3 sequence is 16 residues long. Germline CDR1 and CDR2: SGHAT and FQDESV (reference sequence). Trimming stripped 0 bases from V and 3 bases from J, with 15 bases between. The CDR3 here is CASSLARDSGYYEQYF. The CDR3 DNA sequence: TGTGCCAGCAGCTTAGCGCGGGACTCGGGATACTACGAGCAGTACTTC.

Here the CDR3 reads CASSLQGGVEKLFF. In nucleotides, the CDR3 is TGTGCCAGCAGCTTGCAGGGGGGTGTAGAAAAACTGTTTTTT. The genes are TRBV12-1 and TRBJ1-4; the D segment call TRBD1 is taken from the table without a DNA check. TRBV12-1 is flagged as a pseudogene. The CDR3 sequence is 14 residues long.

V usage is TRBV9 and J usage is TRBJ2-1; TRBD2 matches 13 bases. Germline V gives CDR1 SGDLS, CDR2 YYNGEE. The CDR3 is 19 amino acids. The trim removed 0 bases at V and 2 bases at J, leaving 8 bases unmatched. The CDR3 protein is CASSVARTSGSITYNEQFF. DNA for the CDR3: TGTGCCAGCAGCGTAGCTAGGACTAGCGGGAGTATAACCTACAATGAGCAGTTCTTC.

V gene TRBV6-1 combines with J gene TRBJ2-5; 7 bases map to TRBD2. The DNA end is a closer match to TRBJ2-7, so the J assignment may be wrong. Germline values: CDR1 MNHNS, CDR2 SASEGT. The CDR3 is 14 residues long. DNA of the CDR3: TGTGCCACCAAAGGGAGGGAGAGCTCCTACGAGCAGTACTTC. Amino acids: CATKGRESSYEQYF.

This chain connects TRBV18 to TRBJ1-2; possibly TRBD1 for D (6 bases). Germline assignment: CDR1 KGHSH and CDR2 LQKENI. There are 16 residues in the CDR3. V lost 2 bases, J lost 4 bases, and 17 bases lay in between. The CDR3 nucleotides read TGTGCCAGCTCACCAAGTCAGGGGATACTTTCCTATGGCTACACCTTC. It is translated as CASSPSQGILSYGYTF.

A single count supports this clone. This chain links TRBV6-4 with TRBJ2-7; 10 bases agree with TRBD2. CDR3 size: 14 residues. The V and J ends lost 3 bases and 6 bases, in that order; junction bases with no gene match: 5. Per the germline V gene, CDR1 is MRHNA and CDR2 is SNTAGT. The chain's CDR3 is CASSEPSGSCEQYF. The CDR3 nucleotides are TGTGCCAGCAGTGAACCTAGCGGGAGTTGCGAGCAGTACTTC.

A note on this clone: Because the CDR3's place on the DNA is in doubt, the DNA is left out and the CDR3 is given as listed by TCRdb. The rearrangement joins TRBV19 to TRBJ1-1. Germline CDR1 is LNHDA and CDR2 is SQIVND (reference sequence). Termini included, the CDR3 measures 13 amino acids. The CDR3 spells CASSIVGDGSPFF.

This sequence joins TRBV7-8 and TRBJ2-3, with 8 bases that match TRBD2. There are 16 residues in the CDR3. V was pared by 1 base and J by 6 bases, with 9 bases of the junction left unmatched. The V gene's germline CDR1 is SGHVS and CDR2 FQNEAQ. CDR3 nucleotide sequence: TGTGCCAGCAGCTTAGATGAGGGACTAGGTGCCGATACGCAGTATTTT. This gives the protein CASSLDEGLGADTQYF.

The chain is built from TRBV18 and TRBJ1-5; 7 bases are a match to TRBD1. Germline loops: CDR1 KGHSH, CDR2 LQKENI. The CDR3 runs to 15 residues. With 2 bases clipped from V and 2 bases from J, the junction kept 3 bases outside the gene matches. This chain's CDR3 is CASSPEQGRNQPQHF. The DNA for the CDR3 is TGTGCCAGCTCACCAGAACAGGGGCGCAATCAGCCCCAGCATTTT.

CDR3 region: CASSLGPGGTDTQYF. The CDR3 DNA reads as TGTGCCAGCAGCTTGGGGCCGGGGGGCACAGATACGCAGTATTTT. This chain links TRBV5-4 with TRBJ2-3; D perhaps matches TRBD2 (6 bases). V was cut by 0 bases and J by 1 base, with 9 bases left in between. This CDR3 contains 15 residues. Germline V gives CDR1 SGHNT, CDR2 YYREEE (reference sequence).

This clone was seen a single time. The chain recombines TRBV5-8 with TRBJ2-6; D is ambiguous. V gave up 2 bases and J gave up 0 bases, with 6 bases separating them. There are 15 residues in the CDR3. Germline-derived CDR1 and CDR2 are SGHTS and YDEGEE. As DNA, the CDR3 is TGTGCCAGCAGCTTCGGTTTCTCTGGGGCCAACGTCCTGACTTTC. Translated, it gives CASSFGFSGANVLTF.

J is TRBJ2-3 and V is TRBV4-3; the D gene is possibly TRBD1 (6 bases). Germline lookup yields CDR1 LGHNA and CDR2 YSLEER. V lost 0 bases and J lost 1, with 11 bases in between. CDR3 length: 16 residues. CDR3 loop: CASSQDRGGGTDTQYF. The CDR3, as DNA: TGCGCCAGCAGCCAAGATCGTGGGGGCGGCACAGATACGCAGTATTTT.

The sample holds a few counts of this clone. The V and J genes are TRBV28 and TRBJ2-7, with 10 nucleotides matching TRBD1. Trimming removed 8 bases from V and 0 bases from J; junction bases left unmatched: 7. Looked up from germline, CDR1 is MDHEN and CDR2 is SYDVKM. The CDR3 consists of 15 residues. The CDR3 here is CASEPGQGSSYEQYF. Written as DNA, the CDR3 is TGTGCCAGCGAACCGGGACAGGGGAGCTCCTACGAGCAGTACTTC. Using reference TRBV28 and TRBJ2-7 for the parts outside the CDR3, the full variable domain is DVKVTQSSRYLVKRTGEKVFLECVQDMDHENMFWYRQDPGLGLRLIYFSYDVKMKEKGDIPEGYSVSREKKERFSLILESASTNQTSMYLCASEPGQGSSYEQYFGPGTRLTVT.

The chain links TRBV18 to TRBJ2-5; possible D gene TRBD1, 6 bases. Trimming pared 6 bases from V and 2 bases from J, leaving 13 bases between. Germline-derived CDR1 and CDR2 are KGHSH and LQKENI. CDR3 length: 14 residues. The CDR3 loop is CASSPTGVQETQYF. CDR3 nucleotide sequence: TGTGCCAGCTCGCCGACAGGAGTACAAGAGACCCAGTACTTC.

This clone appeared a single time. This sequence joins TRBV4-3 and TRBJ1-4; D is perhaps TRBD1 (6 bases). The germline V gene encodes CDR1 LGHNA and CDR2 YSLEER. Trimming removed 4 bases at V and 6 bases at J, with 18 bases between. The CDR3 runs to 16 residues. For the CDR3, the DNA is TGCGCCAGCAGCCGGGTCCGGGGGGCGCTAGATGAAAAACTGTTTTTT. It is translated as CASSRVRGALDEKLFF.

This clone was detected only once. The rearrangement uses TRBV6-5 and TRBJ2-7, with 12 bases matching TRBD1. Losses at the gene ends were 5 bases for V and 3 bases for J; bases not matched to a gene: 5. The germline gives CDR1 MNHEY, CDR2 SVGAGI. This CDR3 has 15 residues. In nucleotides, the CDR3 is TGTGCCAGCAGTGTGGGACAGGGGGCTATCTACGAGCAGTACTTC. The encoded protein is CASSVGQGAIYEQYF.

This clone was observed a handful of times. This chain links TRBV10-3 with TRBJ1-1, with a weak D call TRBD1 (5 bases). From germline, CDR1 is ENHRY and CDR2 SYGVKD. CDR3 length: 13 amino acids. The germline V and J ends were trimmed by 0 bases and 8 bases, with 10 bases remaining between them. In DNA form, the CDR3 reads TGTGCCATCAGTGAGTCAAAGACAGCAGAAGCTTTCTTT. Amino acids: CAISESKTAEAFF.

The rearrangement links TRBV6-5 to TRBJ2-7, with a possible D match to TRBD2 (7 bases). With 6 bases removed from V and 4 bases from J, the gap between germline ends came to 16 bases. The germline CDR1 and CDR2 sequences are MNHEY and SVGAGI. This CDR3 contains 14 residues. CDR3 bases: TGTGCCAGCAGGCGAACAGGGAGGGGGTACGAGCAGTACTTC. Encoded protein: CASRRTGRGYEQYF.

The chain is built from TRBV10-3 and TRBJ2-4; 8 bases are shared with TRBD2. The CDR3 has 17 residues. CDR1 ENHRY and CDR2 SYGVKD come from the germline V gene. V was pared by 5 bases and J by 2 bases, with 11 bases of the junction left unmatched. The CDR3 here is CAISSLADGSPKNIQYF. The CDR3 nucleotides read TGTGCCATCAGTTCACTAGCGGACGGATCGCCCAAAAACATTCAGTACTTC.

The CDR3, as DNA: TGTGCCAGCAGCACGGACGGGGGCACTGAAGCTTTCTTT. Protein sequence: CASSTDGGTEAFF. The chain joins TRBV7-2 to TRBJ1-1, with D possibly TRBD1 on 5 matching bases. Trimming stripped 5 bases from V and 4 bases from J, with 11 bases between. This CDR3 region has 13 residues. Germline lookup yields CDR1 SGHTA and CDR2 FQGNSA. The complete variable domain, with remaining parts taken from reference TRBV7-2 and TRBJ1-1, reads GAGVSQSPSNKVTEKGKDVELRCDPISGHTALYWYRQSLGQGLEFLIYFQGNSAPDKSGLPSDRFSAERTGGSVSTLTIQRTQQEDSAVYLCASSTDGGTEAFFGQGTRLTVV.